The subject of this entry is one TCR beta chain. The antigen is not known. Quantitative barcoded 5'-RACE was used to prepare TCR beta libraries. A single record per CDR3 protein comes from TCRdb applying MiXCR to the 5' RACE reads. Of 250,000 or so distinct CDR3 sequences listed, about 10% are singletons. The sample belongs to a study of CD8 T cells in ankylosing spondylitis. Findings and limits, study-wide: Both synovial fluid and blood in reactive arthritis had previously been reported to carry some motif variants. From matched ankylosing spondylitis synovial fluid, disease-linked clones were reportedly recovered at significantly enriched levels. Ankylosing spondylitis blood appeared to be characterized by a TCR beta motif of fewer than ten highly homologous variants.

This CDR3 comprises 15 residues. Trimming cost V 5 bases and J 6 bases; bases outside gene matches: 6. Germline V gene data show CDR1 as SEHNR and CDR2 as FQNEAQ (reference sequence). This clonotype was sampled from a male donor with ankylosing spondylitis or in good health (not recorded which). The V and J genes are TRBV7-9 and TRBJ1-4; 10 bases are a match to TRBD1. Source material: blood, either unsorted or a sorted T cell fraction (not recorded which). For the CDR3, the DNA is TGTGCCAGCAGCGCCAGTGGGACAGGGGATGAAAAACTGTTTTTT. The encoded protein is CASSASGTGDEKLFF.